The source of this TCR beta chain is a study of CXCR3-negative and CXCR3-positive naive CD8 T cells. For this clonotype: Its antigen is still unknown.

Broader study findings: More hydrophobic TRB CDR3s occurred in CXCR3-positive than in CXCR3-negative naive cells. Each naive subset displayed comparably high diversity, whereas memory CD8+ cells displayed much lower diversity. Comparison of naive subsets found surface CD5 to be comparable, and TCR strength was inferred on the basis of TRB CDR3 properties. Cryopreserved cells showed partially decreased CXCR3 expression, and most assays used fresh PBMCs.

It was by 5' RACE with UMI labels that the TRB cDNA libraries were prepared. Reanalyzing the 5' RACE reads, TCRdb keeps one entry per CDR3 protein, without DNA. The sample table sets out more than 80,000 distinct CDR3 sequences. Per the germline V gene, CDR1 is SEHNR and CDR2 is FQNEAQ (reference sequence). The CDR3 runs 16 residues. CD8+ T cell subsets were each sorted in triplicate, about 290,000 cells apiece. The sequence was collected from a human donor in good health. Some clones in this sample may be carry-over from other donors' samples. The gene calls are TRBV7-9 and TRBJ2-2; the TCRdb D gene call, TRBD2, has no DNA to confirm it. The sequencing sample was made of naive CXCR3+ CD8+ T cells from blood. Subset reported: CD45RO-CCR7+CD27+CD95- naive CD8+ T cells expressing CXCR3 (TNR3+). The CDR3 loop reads CASSLVGTVNTGELFF. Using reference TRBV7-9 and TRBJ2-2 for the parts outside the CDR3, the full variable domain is DTGVSQNPRHKITKRGQNVTFRCDPISEHNRLYWYRQTLGQGPEFLTYFQNEAQLEKSRLLSDRFSAERPKGSFSTLEIQRTEQGDSAMYLCASSLVGTVNTGELFFGEGSRLTVL.